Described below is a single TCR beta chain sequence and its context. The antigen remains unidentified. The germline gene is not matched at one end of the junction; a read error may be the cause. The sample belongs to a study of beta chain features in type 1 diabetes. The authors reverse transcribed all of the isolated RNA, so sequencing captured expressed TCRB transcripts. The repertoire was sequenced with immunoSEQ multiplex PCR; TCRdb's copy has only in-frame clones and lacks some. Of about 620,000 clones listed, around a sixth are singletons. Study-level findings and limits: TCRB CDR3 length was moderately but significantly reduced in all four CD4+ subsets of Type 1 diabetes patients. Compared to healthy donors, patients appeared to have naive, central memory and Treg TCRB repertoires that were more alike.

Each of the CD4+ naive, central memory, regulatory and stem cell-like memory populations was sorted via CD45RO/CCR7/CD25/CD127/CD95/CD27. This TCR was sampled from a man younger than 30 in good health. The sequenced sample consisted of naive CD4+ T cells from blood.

CDR3 bases: TGTGCCAGTAGTATTTACAGGGGTTCCTATAATGAGCAGTTCTTC. The encoded protein is CASSIYRGSYNEQFF. The chain carries TRBV19 and TRBJ2-1; 7 positions match TRBD1. CDR1 LNHDA and CDR2 SQIVND come from the germline V gene (reference sequence). The CDR3 extends over 15 amino acids. Full variable domain (rest looked up from reference TRBV19 and TRBJ2-1): DGGITQSPKYLFRKEGQNVTLSCEQNLNHDAMYWYRQDPGQGLRLIYYSQIVNDFQKGDIAEGYSVSREKKESFPLTVTSAQKNPTAFYLCASSIYRGSYNEQFFGPGTRLTVL.